This TCR beta chain originates from a study of CD8 T cells in Susac syndrome. This clonotype was counted between two and nine times. What it binds is unknown. TEMRA cells were FACS-enriched, while CD8+ and CD4+ T cells were negatively isolated. General observations from the study: A relatively small number of individuals underwent TCR sequencing and HLA analysis.

Random-hexamer reverse transcription was applied to roughly 0.5 to 1 ug RNA. Amplification of TCR beta CDR3 by immunoSEQ multiplex PCR spanned 54 Vbeta and 13 Jbeta. TCRdb analysed the immunoSEQ multiplex PCR reads with MiXCR anew, one entry per CDR3 protein. This sample has about 130,000 distinct CDR3 sequences, with 91% found just once. V lost 5 bases to trimming and J lost 5 bases, with 6 bases between them. The CDR3 has 11 residues. CDR1 and CDR2 from the germline V gene are SGHDT and YYEEEE. The receptor comes from a human donor with multiple sclerosis. The source material was CD8+ T cells from PBMCs. This rearrangement joins TRBV5-6 to TRBJ2-3, with D perhaps matching TRBD2 (5 bases). For the CDR3, the DNA is TGTGCCAGCAGTGCGGGAGATACGCAGTATTTT. It yields the protein CASSAGDTQYF.